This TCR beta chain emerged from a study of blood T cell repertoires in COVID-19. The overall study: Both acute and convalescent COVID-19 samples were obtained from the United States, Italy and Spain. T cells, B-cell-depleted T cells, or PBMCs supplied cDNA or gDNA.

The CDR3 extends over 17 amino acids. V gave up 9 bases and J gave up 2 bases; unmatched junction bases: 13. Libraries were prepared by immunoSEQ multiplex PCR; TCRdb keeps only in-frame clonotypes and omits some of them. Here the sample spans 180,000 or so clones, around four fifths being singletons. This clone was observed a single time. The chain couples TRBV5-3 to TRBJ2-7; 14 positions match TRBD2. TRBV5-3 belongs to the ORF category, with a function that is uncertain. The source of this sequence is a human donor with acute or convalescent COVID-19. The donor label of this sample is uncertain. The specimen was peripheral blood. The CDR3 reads CATAGQGTSGGTYEQYF. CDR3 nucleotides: TGTGCCACGGCGGGTCAGGGGACTAGCGGGGGTACCTACGAGCAGTACTTC.